Below, 10 T cell receptor beta chains from the same sample are listed, as sequenced in a study of blood T cell repertoires in COVID-19. Repertoires were generated with immunoSEQ multiplex PCR, while TCRdb's copy carries only in-frame clones and drops some. The sample includes about 330,000 clones, under 90% of them seen just once. The specimen sequenced was PBMCs or T cells enriched from blood (not recorded which). The receptors come from a woman younger than 35 who had recovered from COVID-19.

V gene TRBV12-2 combines with J gene TRBJ1-2; the table's D call TRBD1 went unverified against the DNA. TRBV12-2 is assigned pseudogene status. The CDR3 has 15 residues. The CDR3, as DNA: TGTGCAAGTCGCTCGGGACAGGGTGTTTTTTATGGCTACACCTTC. Translating it yields CASRSGQGVFYGYTF.

V gene TRBV19 combines with J gene TRBJ2-1; 7 bases agree with TRBD2. CDR1 and CDR2 (germline): LNHDA, SQIVND (reference sequence). After removal of 3 bases from V and 3 bases from J, the junction contained 5 bases not matched to a gene. The length of the CDR3 is 15 residues. In DNA, the CDR3 is TGTGCCAGTAGTATCGCTAGCGGAATCTACAATGAGCAGTTCTTC. Translating it yields CASSIASGIYNEQFF.

The chain links TRBV27 to TRBJ2-2, with D perhaps TRBD2 (5 bases). This CDR3 has 17 amino acids. From germline, CDR1 is MNHEY and CDR2 SMNVEV (reference sequence). V lost 1 base to trimming and J lost 0 bases, with 12 bases between them. CDR3 nucleotides: TGTGCCAGCAGTTTATTCGGTCTAGCTGCGAACACCGGGGAGCTGTTTTTT. This translates into CASSLFGLAANTGELFF.

Note on this clone: The same CDR3 can be traced to other DNA sequences in this sample. The rearrangement joins TRBV19 to TRBJ1-1; D possibly corresponds to TRBD1 (6 bases). The CDR3 runs to 13 residues. Germline V gene lookup returns CDR1 LNHDA and CDR2 SQIVND (reference sequence). V lost 6 bases, J lost 5 bases, and 13 bases lay in between. CDR3 DNA sequence: TGTGCCAGTAGAGGCAGGGGCCGGACTGAAGCTTTCTTT. Its translation is CASRGRGRTEAFF.

The chain recombines TRBV19 with TRBJ2-1; 11 nucleotides match TRBD2. V gave up 3 bases and J gave up 7 bases; unmatched junction bases: 5. Germline V gene lookup returns CDR1 LNHDA and CDR2 SQIVND (reference sequence). The CDR3 has 15 amino acids. The CDR3 DNA sequence: TGTGCCAGTAGTATGTTAGCGGGAGGGACGAATGAGCAGTTCTTC. This gives the protein CASSMLAGGTNEQFF. Full variable domain (outside the CDR3, taken from reference TRBV19 and TRBJ2-1): DGGITQSPKYLFRKEGQNVTLSCEQNLNHDAMYWYRQDPGQGLRLIYYSQIVNDFQKGDIAEGYSVSREKKESFPLTVTSAQKNPTAFYLCASSMLAGGTNEQFFGPGTRLTVL.

The rearrangement joins TRBV20-1 to TRBJ1-2, with D perhaps TRBD1 (5 bases). This CDR3 contains 11 residues. The V end was cut by 6 bases, the J end by 7 bases, with 12 bases between. Germline V gene lookup returns CDR1 DFQATT and CDR2 SNEGSKA (reference sequence). CDR3 nucleotide sequence: TGCAGTGCGGGAGGGGCGGGTGGCTACACCTTC. Its translation: CSAGGAGGYTF.

The J gene is TRBJ2-7, the V gene TRBV4-1; TRBD1 matches 8 bases. Germline V lookup: CDR1 MGHRA, CDR2 YSYEKL. V gave up 4 bases and J gave up 1 base; unmatched junction bases: 3. This CDR3 has 14 residues. The CDR3 DNA is TGCGCCAGCAGCCGCGGACAGGGTTCCTACGAGCAGTACTTC. It codes for CASSRGQGSYEQYF.

This chain uses TRBV29-1 with TRBJ2-2; 16 positions match TRBD2. The germline CDR1 and CDR2 sequences are SQVTM and ANQGSEA. Unmatched junction bases numbered 16, after V lost 8 bases and J lost 13 bases. This CDR3 spans 16 amino acids. This CDR3 is CSSRMGLAGGRRGLFF. The CDR3 coding sequence is TGCAGCTCTCGAATGGGACTAGCGGGAGGGCGGCGAGGGCTGTTTTTT.

V gene TRBV7-2 combines with J gene TRBJ1-1; D is possibly TRBD1 (5 bases). This CDR3 has 14 residues. Germline CDR1 is SGHTA and CDR2 is FQGNSA. Trimming took 2 bases from V and 5 from J, leaving 12 bases between them. The CDR3 protein is CASSLWAAGTEAFF. The CDR3 coding sequence is TGTGCCAGCAGCTTATGGGCGGCAGGGACTGAAGCTTTCTTT.

This clone was observed a few times. The chain carries TRBV5-1 and TRBJ1-2; the match to TRBD1 covers 8 bases. CDR1 and CDR2 (germline): SGHRS, YFSETQ. This CDR3 comprises 17 residues. V gave up 3 bases and J gave up 4 bases; unmatched junction bases: 14. CDR3 DNA: TGCGCCAGCAGCTCAAAAACCGGACAGGGAGGTGGCTATGGCTACACCTTC. It translates to CASSSKTGQGGGYGYTF.